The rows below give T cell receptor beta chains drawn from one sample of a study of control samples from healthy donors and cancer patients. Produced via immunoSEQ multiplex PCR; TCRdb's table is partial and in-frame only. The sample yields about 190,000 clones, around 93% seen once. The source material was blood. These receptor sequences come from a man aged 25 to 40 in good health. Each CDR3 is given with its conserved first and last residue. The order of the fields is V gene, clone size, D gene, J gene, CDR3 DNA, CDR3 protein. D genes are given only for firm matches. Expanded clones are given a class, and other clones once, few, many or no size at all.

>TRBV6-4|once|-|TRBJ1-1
TGTGCCAGCAGTGACAGGGCAGTACTGTCCACTGAAGCTTTCTTT
CASSDRAVLSTEAFF
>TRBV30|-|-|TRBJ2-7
TGTGCCTGGAGTAAACAGGGTTACGAGCAGTACTTC
CAWSKQGYEQYF
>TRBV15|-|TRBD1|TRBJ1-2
TGTGCCACCAGCAACCGGGACAGGCCCAACTATGGCTACACCTTC
CATSNRDRPNYGYTF
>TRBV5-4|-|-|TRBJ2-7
TGTGCCAGCAGCTTAAGACCGGAGCTCGCCTACGAGCAGTACTTC
CASSLRPELAYEQYF
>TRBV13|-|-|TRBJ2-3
TGTGCCAGCAGCTTAGTGGGGATTACAGATACGCAGTATTTT
CASSLVGITDTQYF
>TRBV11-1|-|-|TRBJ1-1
TGTGCCAGCGCCCCCTGGGTCTCAGGGAACACTGAAGCTTTCTTT
CASAPWVSGNTEAFF
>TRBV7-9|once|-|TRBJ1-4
TGTGCCAGCAGCCTTTTGGGGGGAGTACCTAGTGAAAAACTGTTTTTT
CASSLLGGVPSEKLFF
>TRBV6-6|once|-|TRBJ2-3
TGTGCCAGCAGTTACCAGGGGACCAATACGCAGTATTTT
CASSYQGTNTQYF
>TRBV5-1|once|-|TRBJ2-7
TGCGCCAGCAGCTCCCCCGGTAGCGAGCAGTACTTC
CASSSPGSEQYF
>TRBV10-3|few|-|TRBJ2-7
TGTGCCATCAGTGAGGCGGAAAGGGTCGCGGTCGAGCAGTACTTC
CAISEAERVAVEQYF
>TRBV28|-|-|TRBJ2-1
TGTGCCAGCAGTTTACCCCCCCCTATGACTGAGCAGTTCTTC
CASSLPPPMTEQFF
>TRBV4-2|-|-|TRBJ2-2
TGTGCCAGCAGCCAAGATTACCAGGGGAACACCGGGGAGCTGTTTTTT
CASSQDYQGNTGELFF
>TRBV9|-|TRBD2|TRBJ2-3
TGTGCCAGCAGCCCAAGCGGGGGGGCTGCAGATACGCAGTATTTT
CASSPSGGAADTQYF
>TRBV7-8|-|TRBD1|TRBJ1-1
TGTGCCAGCAGCTTAGTAAGCGGGACAGGGACTGAAGCTTTCTTT
CASSLVSGTGTEAFF
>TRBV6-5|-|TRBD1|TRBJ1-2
TGTGCCAGCAGTCCAGGGGGCACCTTCTATGGCTACACCTTC
CASSPGGTFYGYTF
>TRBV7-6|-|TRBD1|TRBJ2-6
TGTGCCAGCAGCACTGGACAGGCTGGGGCCAACGTCCTGACTTTC
CASSTGQAGANVLTF
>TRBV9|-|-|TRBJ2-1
TGTGCCAGCACCTCCTCCTACAATGAGCAGTTCTTC
CASTSSYNEQFF
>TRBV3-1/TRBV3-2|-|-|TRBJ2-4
TGTGCCAGCAGCCAAGATATGTACAGGGGAGGCAAAAACATTCAGTACTTC
CASSQDMYRGGKNIQYF
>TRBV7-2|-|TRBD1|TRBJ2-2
TGTGCCAGCAGGCCCCGCCAAACAGGGGGCGACACCGGGGAGCTGTTTTTT
CASRPRQTGGDTGELFF
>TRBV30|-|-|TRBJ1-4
TGTGCCTGGAGTGTAGAAGGTGAAAAACTGTTTTTT
CAWSVEGEKLFF
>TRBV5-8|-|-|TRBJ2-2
TGTGCCAGCAGCTTGTCCCGGCAGCCGAACACCGGGGAGCTGTTTTTT
CASSLSRQPNTGELFF
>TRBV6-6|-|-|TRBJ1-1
TGTGCCAGCAGTGACCGACAGCCTAACACTGAAGCTTTCTTT
CASSDRQPNTEAFF
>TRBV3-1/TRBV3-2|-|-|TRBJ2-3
TGTGCCAGCAGCCAAGTGGGGAACGGGGGCGGAACAGATACGCAGTATTTT
CASSQVGNGGGTDTQYF
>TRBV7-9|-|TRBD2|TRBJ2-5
TGTGCCAGCAGCTTACTTACTAGCGGGGCGATACAAGAGACCCAGTACTTC
CASSLLTSGAIQETQYF
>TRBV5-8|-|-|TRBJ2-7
TGTGCCAGCAGCTATTCCGGAAGGGGGGACTTTTTCTACGAGCAGTACTTC
CASSYSGRGDFFYEQYF
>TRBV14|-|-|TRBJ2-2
TGTGCCAGCAGCCAAGTTAACACCGGGGAGCTGTTTTTT
CASSQVNTGELFF
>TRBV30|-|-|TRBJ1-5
TGTGCCTGGAGTGTCACTAATCAGCCCCAGCATTTT
CAWSVTNQPQHF
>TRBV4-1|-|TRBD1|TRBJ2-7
TGCGCCAGCAGCCATCGGACAGGTTACGAGCAGTACTTC
CASSHRTGYEQYF
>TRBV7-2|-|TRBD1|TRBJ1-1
TGTGCCAGCAGCCCTCGGGACAGGGGGTTCACTGAAGCTTTCTTT
CASSPRDRGFTEAFF
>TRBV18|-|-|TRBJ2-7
TGTGCCAGCTCGACAACCCCGACAGCAAACTACGAGCAGTACTTC
CASSTTPTANYEQYF
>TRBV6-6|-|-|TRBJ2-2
TGTGCCAGCATTTACGGGGGGCGCGCCGGGGAGCTGTTTTTT
CASIYGGRAGELFF
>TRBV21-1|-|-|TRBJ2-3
TGTGCCAGCAGCAAATCCGCCGACAGCTTCTCGGATACGCAGTATTTT
CASSKSADSFSDTQYF
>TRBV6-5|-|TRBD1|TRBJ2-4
TGTGCCAGCAGAGGGACAGGGGTAGGAAACATTCAGTACTTC
CASRGTGVGNIQYF
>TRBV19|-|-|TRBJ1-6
TGTGCCAGTAGTTTCGGGCAGGATAATTCACCCCTCCACTTT
CASSFGQDNSPLHF
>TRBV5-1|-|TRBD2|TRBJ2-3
TGCGCCAGCAGCTTGGAGAGGACTAGCGGGGGGGTTTATAGAGATACGCAGTATTTT
CASSLERTSGGVYRDTQYF
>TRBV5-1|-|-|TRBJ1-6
TGCGCCAGCAGCTTGGCAGGGAGAGGATCACCCCTCCACTTT
CASSLAGRGSPLHF
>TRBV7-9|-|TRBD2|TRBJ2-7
TGTGCCAGCAGCTTAGAACCCACTAGCGGAAGTAGCTCCTACGAGCAGTACTTC
CASSLEPTSGSSSYEQYF
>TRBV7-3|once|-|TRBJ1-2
TGTGCCAGCAGCTTACACGACACGGGGTATGGCTACACCTTC
CASSLHDTGYGYTF
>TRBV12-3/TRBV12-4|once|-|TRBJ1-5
TGTGCCAGCAGCTTAAATAGGGATCAGCCCCAGCATTTT
CASSLNRDQPQHF
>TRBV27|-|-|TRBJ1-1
TGTGCCAGCGCAAGGACTGCGGCTAACACTGAAGCTTTCTTT
CASARTAANTEAFF
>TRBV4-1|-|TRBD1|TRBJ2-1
TGCGCCACAAAAGGGACAGGGGGTCGGGAGCAGTTCTTC
CATKGTGGREQFF
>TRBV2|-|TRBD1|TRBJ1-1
TGTGCCAGCAGTGGTACAGGGGGCGCCCGAAACACTGAAGCTTTCTTT
CASSGTGGARNTEAFF
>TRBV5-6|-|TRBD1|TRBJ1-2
TGTGCCAGCAGGTGGGGACAGTCTAGTGGCTACACCTTC
CASRWGQSSGYTF
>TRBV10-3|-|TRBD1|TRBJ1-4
TGTGCCATCAGTACTCGCGCACAGGGGGTACGTATTGAGAACGAAAAACTGTTTTTT
CAISTRAQGVRIENEKLFF
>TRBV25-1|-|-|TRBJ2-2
TGTGCCAGCAGTGTCAGTCACACCGGGGAGCTGTTTTTT
CASSVSHTGELFF
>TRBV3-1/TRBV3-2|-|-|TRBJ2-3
TGTGCCAGCAGCCAAGATCGGGGGGCGAATACGCAGTATTTT
CASSQDRGANTQYF
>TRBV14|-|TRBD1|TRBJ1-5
TGTGCCAGCAGCCTGGGGGACAGAAATCAGCCCCAGCATTTT
CASSLGDRNQPQHF
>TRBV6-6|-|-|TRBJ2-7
TGTGCCAGCAGCGAGTTCTACGAGCAGTACTTC
CASSEFYEQYF
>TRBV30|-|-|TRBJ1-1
TGTGCCTGGAGTGTCCCATCGGGACGGGGGGAAGCTTTCTTT
CAWSVPSGRGEAFF
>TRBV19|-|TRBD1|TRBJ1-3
TGTGCCAGTAGTCCTACCGATCGGACAGGGACTGGAAACACCATATATTTT
CASSPTDRTGTGNTIYF
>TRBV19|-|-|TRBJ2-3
TGTGCCGAGGAGGGCAGGGGGTCAGATACGCAGTATTTT
CAEEGRGSDTQYF
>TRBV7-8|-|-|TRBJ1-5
TGTGCCAGCAGCGAAAGACGCGGGGGGCGTCAGCCCCAGCATTTT
CASSERRGGRQPQHF
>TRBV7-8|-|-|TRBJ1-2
TGTGCCAGCAGCTTATCGGACAGAAACTATGGCTACACCTTC
CASSLSDRNYGYTF
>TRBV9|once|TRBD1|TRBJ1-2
TGTGCCAGCAGCAAGGGGGCAAGGGGTCAAGACTATGGCTACACCTTC
CASSKGARGQDYGYTF
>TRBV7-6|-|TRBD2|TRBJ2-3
TGTGCCAGCAGCTTGTTAGCGGGGGGGCCTCAGAGCACAGATACGCAGTATTTT
CASSLLAGGPQSTDTQYF
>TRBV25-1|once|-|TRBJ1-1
TGTGCCAGCACCCACGGGAGGGGCACTGAAGCTTTCTTT
CASTHGRGTEAFF
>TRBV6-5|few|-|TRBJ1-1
TGTGCCAGCAGTTACTCGATGGGGCCGTGGGACACTGAAGCTTTCTTT
CASSYSMGPWDTEAFF
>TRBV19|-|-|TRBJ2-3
TGTGCCAGCGCAATATCGCCTCGGGCAGATACGCAGTATTTT
CASAISPRADTQYF